Listed below are T cell receptor beta chains from one sample, sequenced in a study of cytomegalovirus exposure and HLA in healthy donors. TCRdb's table, derived via immunoSEQ multiplex PCR, lists solely in-frame clones and lacks some. The sample has approximately 160,000 clones, 68% seen once. Sequencing was carried out using PBMCs. The origin of the receptors is a man aged 45-65 years in good health and CMV-seronegative. The CDR3 runs from the conserved cysteine through the conserved F or W. The order of the fields is D gene, clone size, V gene, J gene, CDR3 protein, CDR3 DNA. D genes are given only for firm matches. Clone size appears in some rows only: once, few, many, or a class for an expanded clone.

D: -; size: -; V: TRBV14; J: TRBJ2-6; CDR3: CASSQRAPSSTGANVLTF; DNA: TGTGCCAGCAGCCAGCGGGCCCCCTCGTCGACTGGGGCCAACGTCCTGACTTTC
D: TRBD1; size: -; V: TRBV27; J: TRBJ1-1; CDR3: CASSAGQGASEAFF; DNA: TGTGCCAGCAGCGCGGGACAGGGGGCCTCTGAAGCTTTCTTT
D: -; size: -; V: TRBV2; J: TRBJ1-2; CDR3: CARTQGGGSNGYTF; DNA: TGTGCCAGAACTCAGGGAGGGGGTTCTAATGGCTACACCTTC
D: -; size: once; V: TRBV4-2; J: TRBJ2-2; CDR3: CASSQKSNSHTGELFF; DNA: TGTGCCAGCAGCCAAAAGTCTAACTCTCACACCGGGGAGCTGTTTTTT
D: TRBD1; size: -; V: TRBV27; J: TRBJ2-5; CDR3: CASTTPGTGGRGETQYF; DNA: TGTGCCAGCACTACCCCCGGGACAGGGGGCCGTGGTGAGACCCAGTACTTC
D: TRBD2; size: once; V: TRBV9; J: TRBJ2-1; CDR3: CASSVGSSGGYNEQFF; DNA: TGTGCCAGCAGCGTAGGGTCCAGCGGGGGATACAATGAGCAGTTCTTC
D: -; size: -; V: TRBV5-1; J: TRBJ1-5; CDR3: CASSLDGVSNQPQHF; DNA: TGCGCCAGTAGCTTGGACGGAGTGAGCAATCAGCCCCAGCATTTT
D: TRBD2; size: -; V: TRBV6-6; J: TRBJ2-1; CDR3: CASTLAGGQGNEQFF; DNA: TGTGCCAGCACCCTAGCGGGGGGGCAGGGGAATGAGCAGTTCTTC
D: TRBD2; size: -; V: TRBV12-5; J: TRBJ2-1; CDR3: CASGISGVGEQFF; DNA: TGTGCTAGTGGGATTAGCGGGGTGGGTGAGCAGTTCTTC
D: TRBD2; size: once; V: TRBV2; J: TRBJ2-1; CDR3: CASSEMRGAYNEQFF; DNA: TGTGCCAGCAGTGAGATGCGGGGGGCCTACAATGAGCAGTTCTTC
D: -; size: few; V: TRBV6-1; J: TRBJ2-7; CDR3: CASSQAQGTYEQYF; DNA: TGTGCCAGCAGCCAGGCACAGGGAACCTACGAGCAGTACTTC
D: TRBD2; size: -; V: TRBV5-1; J: TRBJ2-3; CDR3: CASSLAESGALRDTRYF; DNA: TGCGCCAGCAGCTTGGCCGAGAGCGGGGCACTCCGGGATACGCGGTATTTT
D: -; size: -; V: TRBV19; J: TRBJ1-5; CDR3: CASSIAKIQGYSNQPQHF; DNA: TGTGCCAGTAGTATAGCGAAAATCCAGGGGTATAGCAATCAGCCCCAGCATTTT
D: TRBD2; size: -; V: TRBV5-4; J: TRBJ2-1; CDR3: CASSLGAGVYNEQFF; DNA: TGTGCCAGCAGCTTAGGAGCGGGGGTTTACAATGAGCAGTTCTTC
D: TRBD1; size: -; V: TRBV10-3; J: TRBJ2-7; CDR3: CAIFADRVHEQYF; DNA: TGTGCCATCTTCGCGGACAGGGTCCACGAGCAGTACTTC
D: TRBD2; size: once; V: TRBV7-2; J: TRBJ2-2; CDR3: CASSLDGFSASGAGELFF; DNA: TGTGCCAGCAGCTTAGATGGTTTTTCGGCTAGCGGGGCCGGGGAGCTGTTTTTT
D: TRBD1; size: -; V: TRBV27; J: TRBJ1-1; CDR3: CASSFSDLQGAVTEAFF; DNA: TGTGCCAGCAGTTTCTCGGATTTACAGGGGGCCGTCACTGAAGCTTTCTTT
D: TRBD1; size: -; V: TRBV10-2; J: TRBJ1-4; CDR3: CASSESTGSREKLFF; DNA: TGCGCCAGCAGTGAGTCGACAGGGTCAAGGGAAAAACTGTTTTTT
D: TRBD1; size: -; V: TRBV6-5; J: TRBJ2-1; CDR3: CASSSDRASYNEQFF; DNA: TGTGCCAGCAGCTCGGACAGGGCAAGCTACAATGAGCAGTTCTTC
D: -; size: few; V: TRBV6-6; J: TRBJ1-3; CDR3: CASSPGGTGNTIYF; DNA: TGTGCCAGCAGTCCGGGGGGAACTGGAAACACCATATATTTT
D: -; size: -; V: TRBV6-1; J: TRBJ2-7; CDR3: CASILGGTYEQYF; DNA: -
D: -; size: -; V: TRBV6-6; J: TRBJ1-6; CDR3: CASSYSQSYNSPLHF; DNA: TGTGCCAGCAGTTACTCTCAGTCCTATAATTCACCCCTCCACTTT
D: -; size: -; V: TRBV7-2; J: TRBJ2-2; CDR3: CASSLGKGYNTGELFF; DNA: TGTGCCAGCAGCTTAGGGAAGGGGTACAACACCGGGGAGCTGTTTTTT
D: TRBD1; size: -; V: TRBV2; J: TRBJ2-3; CDR3: CASSYRGHTTDTQYF; DNA: TGTGCCAGCAGTTACAGGGGGCACACCACAGATACGCAGTATTTT
D: -; size: -; V: TRBV7-9; J: TRBJ1-2; CDR3: CASSPIQGGGYTF; DNA: TGTGCCAGCAGCCCCATACAGGGAGGGGGCTACACCTTC
D: -; size: few; V: TRBV28; J: TRBJ1-4; CDR3: CASSPPLGSNEKLFF; DNA: TGTGCCAGCAGTCCCCCCTTGGGGAGCAATGAAAAACTGTTTTTT
D: TRBD1; size: -; V: TRBV7-9; J: TRBJ1-1; CDR3: CASSIRQGGTEAFF; DNA: TGTGCCAGCAGCATCAGACAGGGGGGGACTGAAGCTTTCTTT
D: -; size: -; V: TRBV7-7; J: TRBJ2-5; CDR3: CASSLAGTGLRETQYF; DNA: TGTGCTAGCAGCTTAGCGGGGACAGGGCTACGGGAGACCCAGTACTTC
D: -; size: -; V: TRBV10-3; J: TRBJ2-2; CDR3: CAIRETFSLTGELFF; DNA: TGTGCCATCAGGGAGACCTTTAGTCTCACCGGGGAGCTGTTTTTT